Sequencing of this T cell receptor beta chain was carried out in a study of T and B cells in COVID-19 patients. Turning to the study itself: Blood was sampled from COVID-19 patients who were either actively infected or recovered.

Multiplex PCR with BIOMED2 TRB-A/B primer pools amplified TRB rearrangements. TCRdb analysed the multiplex PCR reads with MiXCR anew, one entry per CDR3 protein. The table records around 7,200 distinct CDR3 sequences, 25% to 40% of them present only once. Trimming pared 0 bases from V and 1 base from J, leaving 6 bases between. The germline CDR1 and CDR2 sequences are LNHNV and YYDKDF (reference sequence). The CDR3 is made up of 15 amino acids. Remarks on this clonotype: Its antigen remains unidentified.

Study results and limitations: Symptomatic-phase blood samples from mildly ill patients and early samples from severe cases were scarce. Patients with COVID-19 reportedly showed strongly skewed T cell receptor beta variable and joining gene usage. Highly clonal in active COVID-19, TRB repertoires exceeded healthy-donor diversity and richness at recovery.

From blood, roughly 250-550 ng of genomic DNA served as TRB template. The chain couples TRBV15 to TRBJ2-2, with D possibly matching TRBD1 (5 bases). The receptor's source is a human donor who had recovered from COVID-19. The sequenced material came from blood. The CDR3 loop reads CATSRDQGNTGELFF. CDR3 DNA sequence: TGTGCCACCAGCAGAGATCAGGGGAACACCGGGGAGCTGTTTTTT.